These 2 T cell receptor beta chains share one sample of origin, sequenced in a study of technical replicates of blood from a few donors. Some clones are missing from TCRdb's copy, which holds only in-frame ones; the method was immunoSEQ multiplex PCR. The data show about 84,000 clones, about 97% seen once. The source material was T cells isolated from PBMCs. These receptors were obtained from a human donor in good health.

This rearrangement joins TRBV5-1 to TRBJ2-4; 7 positions match TRBD1. V was pared by 1 base and J by 3 bases, with 1 base of the junction left unmatched. Germline CDR1 and CDR2: SGHRS and YFSETQ. This CDR3 is 14 amino acids long. DNA for the CDR3: TGCGCCAGCAGCTTGTCAGGGGGCAAAAACATTCAGTACTTC. Protein product: CASSLSGGKNIQYF.

The chain has TRBV2 and TRBJ2-1, with TRBD1 matching over 8 bases. With 7 bases clipped from V and 3 bases from J, the junction kept 14 bases outside the gene matches. Germline assignment: CDR1 SNHLY and CDR2 FYNNEI. The CDR3 is made up of 17 amino acids. This CDR3 reads CASNRDRLASVYNEQFF. Here the CDR3 DNA reads TGTGCCAGCAACCGGGACAGGCTGGCTTCGGTCTACAATGAGCAGTTCTTC.